This is a list of T cell receptor beta chains from one sample in a study of cytomegalovirus exposure and HLA in healthy donors. Generated by immunoSEQ multiplex PCR, the TCRdb table keeps only in-frame clones and is missing some. Here the sample spans around 150,000 clones, 75% to 80% being singletons. Sample: PBMCs. These receptor sequences come from a woman in her thirties in good health and CMV-seronegative. Both conserved end residues are part of each CDR3. A D gene is named only where the DNA matches it firmly. Expanded clones get a size class; other rows say once, few or many, or leave the size out.

clone_size	v_call	j_call	d_call	cdr3_aa	cdr3_nt
.	TRBV4-1	TRBJ1-2	TRBD1	CASSQPTGEVEGYTF	TGCGCCAGCAGCCAACCTACAGGGGAAGTGGAGGGCTACACCTTC
.	TRBV9	TRBJ1-2	TRBD1	CASSAGQGLLINYGYTF	TGTGCCAGCAGCGCGGGACAGGGGCTCCTAATAAACTATGGCTACACCTTC
.	TRBV5-4	TRBJ2-3	TRBD2	CASSPRGGPDTQYF	TGTGCCAGCAGCCCCCGGGGAGGGCCAGATACGCAGTATTTT
.	TRBV12-5	TRBJ1-2	.	CASGLVMGREGYGYTF	TGTGCTAGTGGTTTGGTAATGGGCAGGGAGGGCTATGGCTACACCTTC
.	TRBV4-1	TRBJ2-7	TRBD2	CASSPGLAGNYEQYF	TGCGCCAGCAGCCCCGGACTAGCGGGGAACTACGAGCAGTACTTC
.	TRBV6-1	TRBJ2-7	.	CASSEAWQSYEQYF	TGTGCCAGCAGTGAAGCCTGGCAATCATACGAGCAGTACTTC
.	TRBV5-8	TRBJ2-3	TRBD1	CASREGTGSLPSTDTQYF	TGTGCCAGCAGGGAAGGGACAGGGAGCCTCCCTAGCACAGATACGCAGTATTTT
.	TRBV7-2	TRBJ1-1	.	CASSWQENTEAFF	TGTGCCAGCAGCTGGCAAGAGAACACTGAAGCTTTCTTT
.	TRBV6-6	TRBJ1-1	.	CASRIQGTMNTEAFF	TGTGCCAGCAGAATACAGGGAACCATGAACACTGAAGCTTTCTTT
.	TRBV4-3	TRBJ1-1	.	CASSQLETGNTEAFF	TGCGCCAGCAGCCAGCTCGAGACAGGGAACACTGAAGCTTTCTTT
.	TRBV5-1	TRBJ1-6	.	CASSLGRVDNNSPLHF	TGCGCCAGCAGCTTGGGGAGGGTGGATAATAATTCACCCCTCCACTTT
.	TRBV5-4	TRBJ1-2	.	CASSLGLDGYTF	TGTGCCAGCAGCTTGGGGCTGGATGGCTACACCTTC
.	TRBV5-1	TRBJ2-6	TRBD2	CASSGGGGSGANVLTF	TGCGCCAGCAGCGGCGGCGGGGGTTCTGGGGCCAACGTCCTGACTTTC
.	TRBV4-3	TRBJ2-3	TRBD2	CASSLSGGGTDTQYF	TGCGCCAGCAGCCTCTCCGGGGGGGGCACAGATACGCAGTATTTT
once	TRBV5-6	TRBJ1-2	.	CASSPGTQDYGYTF	TGTGCCAGCAGCCCCGGGACACAGGACTATGGCTACACCTTC
.	TRBV6-5	TRBJ1-5	.	CASSYSHREQPQHF	TGTGCCAGCAGTTACTCCCACAGGGAGCAGCCCCAGCATTTT
.	TRBV6-5	TRBJ1-2	.	CASSYSSLTNYGYTF	TGTGCCAGCAGTTACTCGAGCTTAACTAACTATGGCTACACCTTC
.	TRBV15	TRBJ2-1	.	CATSNWQGFNEQFF	TGTGCCACCAGCAATTGGCAGGGCTTCAATGAGCAGTTCTTC
.	TRBV11-3	TRBJ2-1	.	CASSLEGDEQFF	TGTGCCAGCAGCTTAGAGGGCGATGAGCAGTTCTTC
.	TRBV9	TRBJ1-3	.	CASSKAGDVVTIYF	TGTGCCAGCAGCAAAGCGGGGGACGTGGTCACCATATATTTT
.	TRBV2	TRBJ2-1	TRBD1	CASIQGTSYNEQFF	TGTGCCAGCATACAGGGGACCTCCTACAATGAGCAGTTCTTC
.	TRBV7-3	TRBJ1-1	.	CASSFRQEWNTEAFF	TGTGCCAGCAGCTTTAGACAGGAATGGAACACTGAAGCTTTCTTT
.	TRBV6-1	TRBJ1-1	TRBD1	CASSEDRGTEAFF	TGTGCCAGCAGCGAGGACAGGGGCACTGAAGCTTTCTTT
.	TRBV10-3	TRBJ1-3	.	CAISGETLGRVLSGNTIYF	TGTGCCATCAGTGGGGAGACGCTGGGGAGGGTGCTCTCTGGAAACACCATATATTTT
.	TRBV6-5	TRBJ2-1	TRBD2	CASSYFGGAWFF	TGTGCCAGCAGTTACTTCGGGGGGGCCTGGTTCTTC
.	TRBV30	TRBJ2-7	TRBD2	CSGVGGGYEQYF	TGTTCTGGAGTCGGGGGGGGATACGAGCAGTACTTC
once	TRBV5-6	TRBJ2-2	.	CASEEGTGELFF	TGTGCCAGCGAGGAGGGAACCGGGGAGCTGTTTTTT
.	TRBV9	TRBJ2-4	TRBD1	CASSRDRVPLNIQYF	TGTGCCAGCAGCCGGGACAGAGTACCCTTGAACATTCAGTACTTC
.	TRBV20-1	TRBJ2-7	.	CSASSGYEQYF	TGCAGTGCTAGTTCCGGCTACGAGCAGTACTTC
.	TRBV5-4	TRBJ1-2	TRBD1	CASSFPGGNGYTF	TGTGCCAGCAGCTTTCCAGGGGGCAATGGCTACACCTTC
.	TRBV6-5	TRBJ1-5	TRBD1	CASSFRQGALNQPQHF	TGTGCCAGCAGTTTCAGACAGGGCGCACTTAATCAGCCCCAGCATTTT
.	TRBV5-1	TRBJ1-1	.	CASSLDVGTKNTEAFF	TGCGCCAGCAGCTTGGATGTTGGGACAAAGAACACTGAAGCTTTCTTT
.	TRBV29-1	TRBJ1-2	.	CSVEGRGAGYGYTF	TGCAGCGTTGAGGGCAGGGGCGCGGGCTATGGCTACACCTTC
.	TRBV11-2	TRBJ1-2	TRBD1	CASSLVNPPGGDGYTF	TGTGCCAGCAGCTTAGTTAATCCCCCAGGGGGAGATGGCTACACCTTC
few	TRBV9	TRBJ2-2	TRBD1	CASSAGQGRTGELFF	TGTGCCAGCAGCGCAGGACAGGGGCGCACCGGGGAGCTGTTTTTT
.	TRBV5-1	TRBJ2-5	.	CASSLAWDSTQYF	TGCGCCAGCAGCTTGGCCTGGGACTCGACCCAGTACTTC
.	TRBV19	TRBJ1-2	TRBD1	CASKGDSIYGYTF	TGTGCCAGTAAAGGGGACAGCATCTATGGCTACACCTTC
.	TRBV11-2	TRBJ1-1	.	CASSLNRGTEAFF	TGTGCCAGCAGCTTAAATAGGGGGACTGAAGCTTTCTTT
.	TRBV5-4	TRBJ1-1	TRBD1	CASSRDRGNTEAFF	TGTGCCAGCAGCCGGGACAGGGGAAACACTGAAGCTTTCTTT
once	TRBV19	TRBJ1-2	TRBD1	CASSIAQTGNYGYTF	TGTGCCAGTAGTATAGCTCAGACAGGGAACTATGGCTACACCTTC
.	TRBV20-1	TRBJ1-2	.	CSAPPGVRYTF	TGCAGTGCGCCCCCAGGGGTTCGCTACACCTTC
.	TRBV9	TRBJ2-3	TRBD2	CASSASGTRFTDTQYF	TGTGCCAGCAGCGCCTCCGGGACTAGGTTCACAGATACGCAGTATTTT
.	TRBV7-8	TRBJ1-1	TRBD1	CASSLVQGEVYTEAFF	TGTGCCAGCAGCTTAGTACAGGGGGAAGTCTACACTGAAGCTTTCTTT
.	TRBV5-1	TRBJ2-7	TRBD2	CASSLVAGGGYEQYF	TGCGCCAGCAGCTTGGTGGCGGGGGGAGGCTACGAGCAGTACTTC
.	TRBV7-2	TRBJ2-7	.	CASNFPGYEQYF	TGTGCCAGCAACTTTCCAGGCTACGAGCAGTACTTC
few	TRBV27	TRBJ2-7	TRBD1	CASSTRQGAPEQYF	TGTGCCAGCAGTACTCGACAGGGTGCGCCCGAGCAGTACTTC
.	TRBV11-3	TRBJ2-5	.	CASSPGGAVTQYF	TGTGCCAGCAGCCCCGGGGGAGCAGTGACCCAGTACTTC
.	TRBV9	TRBJ1-1	TRBD1	CASSPRQGFTEAFF	TGTGCCAGCAGCCCCCGACAGGGTTTCACTGAAGCTTTCTTT
.	TRBV5-1	TRBJ2-3	TRBD2	CASSLTAGGPGQYF	TGCGCCAGCAGCTTGACAGCGGGGGGGCCGGGGCAGTATTTT
.	TRBV6-6	TRBJ2-7	.	CASRLDGKDYEQYF	TGTGCCAGCAGGCTAGACGGTAAAGACTACGAGCAGTACTTC
once	TRBV10-2	TRBJ1-5	TRBD1	CASLDRGGQPQHF	TGCGCCAGCCTCGACAGGGGTGGTCAGCCCCAGCATTTT
.	TRBV27	TRBJ1-1	TRBD1	CASSPLTGLMWGTEAFF	TGTGCCAGCAGTCCCCTGACAGGGCTAATGTGGGGCACTGAAGCTTTCTTT
few	TRBV6-1	TRBJ2-2	.	CASSAPGAGELFF	TGTGCCAGCAGTGCCCCAGGCGCCGGGGAGCTGTTTTTT
.	TRBV5-4	TRBJ2-2	TRBD1	CASSPRDRGQLNTGELFF	TGTGCCAGCAGCCCTCGGGACAGGGGACAGTTGAACACCGGGGAGCTGTTTTTT
.	TRBV18	TRBJ1-2	TRBD1	CASSNGRGQDYGYTF	TGTGCCAGCTCGAACGGGAGGGGGCAGGACTATGGCTACACCTTC
once	TRBV27	TRBJ2-2	TRBD1	CASSPLGTVTGELFF	TGTGCCAGCAGCCCCCTCGGGACAGTCACCGGGGAGCTGTTTTTT
.	TRBV6-6	TRBJ1-6	.	CASTWEGSYNSPLHF	TGTGCCAGCACTTGGGAGGGCTCCTATAATTCACCCCTCCACTTT